A selection of T cell receptor beta chains follows, all from one sample in a study of blood T cells in healthy people across ages. Using its own MiXCR run on the 5' RACE reads, TCRdb lists one record per CDR3 protein. The repertoire holds around 1.5 million distinct CDR3 sequences, approximately 32% seen once, with around 11% in the top ten. The sequencing sample was made of blood. The receptors derive from a woman aged 30 to 39 in good health. CDR3s include the opening cysteine and the closing phenylalanine or tryptophan. The D gene is left open where the match is weak. Clone size, where shown, is once, few, many, or a class for clones that have expanded.

>few|TRBV20-1|TRBJ2-1|TRBD2
CSARPGTSPYNEQFF
TGCAGTGCTAGACCTGGGACTAGTCCTTACAATGAGCAGTTCTTC
>.|TRBV20-1|TRBJ2-7|TRBD2
CSAREWGGRAHEQYF
TGCAGTGCTAGAGAATGGGGCGGGAGGGCGCACGAGCAGTACTTC
>.|TRBV9|TRBJ1-1|.
CASSVWPGANTEAFF
TGTGCCAGCAGCGTATGGCCAGGGGCGAACACTGAAGCTTTCTTT
>many|TRBV29-1|TRBJ2-7|.
CSAGQSGYEQYF
TGCAGCGCCGGACAATCCGGCTACGAGCAGTACTTC
>.|TRBV12-3/TRBV12-4|TRBJ1-4|.
CASSPRWEANEKLFF
TGTGCCAGCAGCCCGCGATGGGAGGCTAATGAAAAACTGTTTTTT
>.|TRBV7-3|TRBJ2-7|.
CVGGRRYEQYF
TGTGTCGGGGGTCGAAGGTACGAGCAGTACTTC
>.|TRBV20-1|TRBJ2-3|.
CSAHTVNTDTQYF
TGCAGTGCACACACAGTCAACACAGATACGCAGTATTTT
>few|TRBV5-4|TRBJ2-1|.
CASSWGRVNEQFF
TGTGCCAGCAGCTGGGGGCGGGTCAATGAGCAGTTCTTC
>.|TRBV7-8|TRBJ2-3|TRBD2
CASRIGRVEGDQDTQYF
TGTGCCAGCAGAATAGGGAGGGTAGAGGGAGACCAAGATACGCAGTATTTT
>few|TRBV20-1|TRBJ2-4|.
CSARVSGSPREQYF
TGCAGTGCTAGAGTCTCAGGGAGCCCGAGGGAGCAGTACTTC
>.|TRBV6-2/TRBV6-3|TRBJ2-5|.
CASTGAGYQETQYF
TGTGCCAGCACCGGGGCTGGGTACCAAGAGACCCAGTACTTC
>.|TRBV6-1|TRBJ2-1|.
CASSAHNGLLNEQFF
TGTGCCAGCAGTGCGCACAACGGACTCCTCAATGAGCAGTTCTTC
>.|TRBV18|TRBJ1-5|TRBD1
CASSPGQSNSNQPQHF
TGTGCCAGCTCACCGGGACAGAGCAATAGCAATCAGCCCCAGCATTTT
>many|TRBV29-1|TRBJ2-7|.
CSAMGPRDEQYF
TGCAGCGCTATGGGACCCCGCGACGAGCAGTACTTC
>few|TRBV6-5|TRBJ1-2|.
CASQGDNYGYTF
TGTGCCAGCCAAGGGGATAACTATGGCTACACCTTC
>many|TRBV6-1|TRBJ2-3|.
CASSGLRTDTQYF
TGTGCCAGCAGTGGGCTACGCACAGATACGCAGTATTTT
>.|TRBV9|TRBJ2-1|TRBD2
CASSVDVAGVEQFF
TGTGCCAGCAGCGTGGATGTAGCGGGAGTTGAGCAGTTCTTC
>once|TRBV18|TRBJ2-6|.
CASSREGHSGANVLTF
TGTGCCAGCTCGCGTGAGGGACACTCTGGGGCCAACGTCCTGACTTTC
>many|TRBV27|TRBJ2-3|TRBD2
CASSSLAGGGTDTQYF
TGTGCCAGCAGCTCATTGGCGGGAGGGGGCACAGATACGCAGTATTTT
>few|TRBV15|TRBJ2-2|TRBD2
CATSREVGGTGELFF
TGTGCCACCAGCAGAGAGGTCGGGGGGACCGGGGAGCTGTTTTTT
>.|TRBV7-9|TRBJ2-7|.
CASSNSRDTKTYEQYF
TGTGCCAGCAGCAATTCCCGGGACACAAAGACCTACGAGCAGTACTTC
>.|TRBV5-4|TRBJ2-5|TRBD2
CASSLRTSGREETQYF
TGTGCCAGCAGCTTGCGGACTAGCGGGAGGGAAGAGACCCAGTACTTC
>.|TRBV28|TRBJ2-5|.
CASSSSVWGGETQYF
TGTGCCAGCAGTTCATCCGTATGGGGCGGCGAGACCCAGTACTTC
>few|TRBV30|TRBJ1-2|.
CAWSTTNYGYTF
TGTGCCTGGAGTACAACGAACTATGGCTACACCTTC
>.|TRBV3-1|TRBJ2-1|TRBD2
CASSRGTSRGNEQFF
TGTGCCAGCAGCCGAGGGACTAGCAGGGGCAATGAGCAGTTCTTC
>few|TRBV7-9|TRBJ2-7|TRBD2
CASKSGILNEQYF
TGTGCCAGCAAAAGCGGGATTCTCAACGAGCAGTACTTC
>.|TRBV6-5|TRBJ2-1|.
CASSYSEGFNEQFF
TGTGCCAGCAGTTACTCGGAGGGGTTTAATGAGCAGTTCTTC
>few|TRBV29-1|TRBJ2-5|TRBD1
CSVTGTGGLETQYF
TGCAGCGTTACAGGGACAGGGGGTTTGGAGACCCAGTACTTC
>.|TRBV20-1|TRBJ2-5|.
CSAERGAETQYF
TGCAGTGCTGAAAGAGGAGCCGAGACCCAGTACTTC
>.|TRBV7-9|TRBJ1-1|.
CASSHQTGSTEAFF
TGTGCCAGCAGCCACCAGACGGGGAGCACTGAAGCTTTCTTT
>.|TRBV27|TRBJ2-6|.
CTSSLSGGANVLTF
TGTACCAGCAGTTTATCTGGCGGGGCCAACGTCCTGACTTTC
>.|TRBV4-2|TRBJ1-5|.
CASSPRDGGNQPQHF
TGTGCCAGCAGCCCGCGGGACGGCGGAAATCAGCCCCAGCATTTT
>.|TRBV4-2|TRBJ1-1|.
CASSRGNRYVAAEAFF
TGTGCCAGCAGCCGAGGGAACCGGTACGTAGCCGCTGAAGCTTTCTTT
>few|TRBV10-3|TRBJ1-2|TRBD1
CAITRTGGEEGGYTF
TGTGCCATCACTAGGACAGGGGGCGAGGAAGGTGGCTACACCTTC
>.|TRBV5-1|TRBJ2-1|TRBD2
CASMTSGNNEQFF
TGCGCCAGCATGACTAGCGGAAACAATGAGCAGTTCTTC
>few|TRBV20-1|TRBJ2-5|TRBD2
CSAARLGGSGVQETQYF
TGCAGTGCTGCAAGACTGGGAGGTAGCGGGGTCCAAGAGACCCAGTACTTC
>.|TRBV7-2|TRBJ1-6|TRBD1
CASSGDRLSSPLHF
TGTGCCAGCAGCGGGGACAGGTTATCTTCACCCCTCCACTTT
>.|TRBV20-1|TRBJ2-7|TRBD1
CSARSKGQGNKEQYF
TGCAGTGCTAGATCTAAAGGACAGGGTAACAAGGAGCAGTACTTC
>.|TRBV4-1|TRBJ2-5|TRBD2
CASSQGERELETQYF
TGCGCCAGCAGCCAAGGCGAGCGGGAGCTGGAGACCCAGTACTTC
>.|TRBV9|TRBJ2-1|TRBD2
CASSAPGRVYYNEQFF
TGTGCCAGCAGCGCTCCAGGGAGGGTTTACTACAATGAGCAGTTCTTC
>.|TRBV2|TRBJ1-2|TRBD1
CASSEAPRTGGVYGYTF
TGTGCCAGCAGTGAAGCCCCGAGGACAGGGGGCGTCTATGGCTACACCTTC
>.|TRBV21-1|TRBJ2-3|.
CASRGDTYTDTQYF
TGTGCCAGCAGGGGGGACACCTACACAGATACGCAGTATTTT
>many|TRBV5-5|TRBJ1-2|.
CASSLDRFYGYTF
TGTGCCAGCAGCTTGGATAGATTCTATGGCTACACCTTC
>once|TRBV2|TRBJ2-7|.
CASSESGFRYEQYF
TGTGCCAGCAGTGAAAGTGGATTTCGCTACGAGCAGTACTTC
>few|TRBV7-2|TRBJ2-1|TRBD1
CASSTYQGSGTDSNEQFF
TGTGCCAGCAGTACATACCAGGGGTCCGGGACAGATTCCAATGAGCAGTTCTTC
>.|TRBV29-1|TRBJ2-1|.
CSVGRLGLPYNEQFF
TGCAGCGTTGGTCGGTTAGGGCTGCCCTACAATGAGCAGTTCTTC
>few|TRBV2|TRBJ2-5|.
CASSVGQTSQETQYF
TGTGCCAGCAGTGTTGGACAGACTTCGCAAGAGACCCAGTACTTC
>.|TRBV6-1|TRBJ2-1|.
CASSEVNLHRNEQFF
TGTGCCAGCAGTGAAGTTAACCTTCACCGCAATGAGCAGTTCTTC
>few|TRBV2|TRBJ2-1|.
CASSVTNEQFF
TGTGCCAGCAGTGTTACCAATGAGCAGTTCTTC
>few|TRBV4-1|TRBJ1-2|.
CASSQKGPGDFDYYGYTF
TGCGCCAGCAGCCAAAAAGGGCCCGGGGATTTCGACTACTATGGCTACACCTTC
>few|TRBV15|TRBJ1-3|.
CATSRASSGNTIYF
TGTGCCACCAGCCGAGCTTCCTCTGGAAACACCATATATTTT